These 7 T cell receptor beta chains were sequenced from one sample in a study of blood T cell repertoires in COVID-19. Assay used: immunoSEQ multiplex PCR; TCRdb lists only in-frame clones, some missing. The data contain roughly 190,000 clones, around 90% of them singletons. Sequenced material: peripheral blood. All receptors come from a man over 45 with acute or convalescent COVID-19.

This rearrangement joins TRBV20-1 to TRBJ2-7; 8 positions agree with TRBD1. The CDR3 contains 11 residues. Per the germline V gene, CDR1 is DFQATT and CDR2 is SNEGSKA (reference sequence). The V segment lost 8 bases and the J segment 5 bases; nucleotides outside the gene matches: 5. The CDR3 nucleotides are TGCAGTCCAGGACAGGGCGACGAGCAGTACGTC. Encoded protein: CSPGQGDEQYV.

The chain joins TRBV24-1 to TRBJ2-1; no firm D call. Germline CDR1 is KGHDR and CDR2 is SFDVKD. This CDR3 is built from 13 residues. The V end lost 1 base, the J end lost 6 bases, and 6 bases lay between the germline ends. CDR3: CATSDFRLNEQFF. In DNA, the CDR3 is TGTGCCACCAGTGATTTCCGTCTCAATGAGCAGTTCTTC.

The chain is built from TRBV6-2 or TRBV6-3 and TRBJ1-5, with 7 bases fitting TRBD1. CDR3 length equals 14 residues. V shed 6 bases and J 6 bases; nucleotides not matched to a gene: 8. CDR1 is MNHEY and CDR2 is SVGEGT in the germline V gene. The CDR3 DNA reads as TGTGCCAGCAGCCGTGACAGGGTGGGTCAGCCCCAGCATTTT. Residues: CASSRDRVGQPQHF.

V gene TRBV12-5 combines with J gene TRBJ1-6, with 9 positions matching TRBD1. The germline gives CDR1 LGHNT, CDR2 FRNRAP. CDR3 length equals 15 residues. J was trimmed by 8 bases and V by 5 bases; bases with no gene match: 7. CDR3 sequence reads: CASGNRQGVDSPLHF. Here the CDR3 DNA reads TGTGCTAGTGGTAATCGACAGGGGGTAGATTCACCCCTCCACTTT.

This chain connects TRBV30 to TRBJ1-1; the D gene is possibly TRBD1 (6 bases). The germline V gene encodes CDR1 GTSNPN and CDR2 SVGIG (reference sequence). V lost 0 bases, J lost 10 bases, and 12 bases lay in between. This CDR3 has 12 amino acids. The CDR3 nucleotides read TGTGCCTGGAGTGTCAACAGGGAGTCAGCTTTCTTT. Translated, it gives CAWSVNRESAFF. Drawing the rest from reference TRBV30 and TRBJ1-1, the complete variable domain is SQTIHQWPATLVQPVGSPLSLECTVEGTSNPNLYWYRQAAGRGLQLLFYSVGIGQISSEVPQNLSASRPQDRQFILSSKKLLLSDSGFYLCAWSVNRESAFFGQGTRLTVV.

V usage is TRBV29-1 and J usage is TRBJ2-6; no clear D gene. Trimming took 7 bases from V and 0 from J, leaving 7 bases between them. Germline CDR1 SQVTM, CDR2 ANQGSEA. The CDR3 loop spans 13 amino acids. CDR3 protein: CSGLLSGANVLTF. The DNA of the CDR3 is TGCAGCGGACTGCTCTCTGGGGCCAACGTCCTGACTTTC.

The chain couples TRBV19 to TRBJ2-1, with 8 bases identical to TRBD2. The CDR3 covers 14 residues. Per germline, CDR1 LNHDA and CDR2 SQIVND (reference sequence). V was pared by 7 bases and J by 9 bases, with 11 bases of the junction left unmatched. The CDR3 protein is CASKRSGKGVEQFF. Here the CDR3 DNA reads TGTGCCAGTAAACGTAGCGGGAAGGGTGTTGAGCAGTTCTTC.